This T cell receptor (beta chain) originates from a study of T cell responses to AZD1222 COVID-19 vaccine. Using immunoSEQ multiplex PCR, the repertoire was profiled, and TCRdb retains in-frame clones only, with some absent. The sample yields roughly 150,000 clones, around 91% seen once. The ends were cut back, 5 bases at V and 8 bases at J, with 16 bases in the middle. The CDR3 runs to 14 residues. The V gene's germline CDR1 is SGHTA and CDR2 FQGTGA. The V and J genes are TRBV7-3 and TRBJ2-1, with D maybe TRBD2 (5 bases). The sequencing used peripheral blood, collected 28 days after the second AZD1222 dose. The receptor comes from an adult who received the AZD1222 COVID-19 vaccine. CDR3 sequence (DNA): TGTGCCAGCAGCCCGGGGTTCAACTGGGATGAGCAGTTCTTC. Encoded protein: CASSPGFNWDEQFF. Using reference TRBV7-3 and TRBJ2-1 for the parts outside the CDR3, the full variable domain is GAGVSQTPSNKVTEKGKYVELRCDPISGHTALYWYRQSLGQGPEFLIYFQGTGAADDSGLPNDRFFAVRPEGSVSTLKIQRTERGDSAVYLCASSPGFNWDEQFFGPGTRLTVL.